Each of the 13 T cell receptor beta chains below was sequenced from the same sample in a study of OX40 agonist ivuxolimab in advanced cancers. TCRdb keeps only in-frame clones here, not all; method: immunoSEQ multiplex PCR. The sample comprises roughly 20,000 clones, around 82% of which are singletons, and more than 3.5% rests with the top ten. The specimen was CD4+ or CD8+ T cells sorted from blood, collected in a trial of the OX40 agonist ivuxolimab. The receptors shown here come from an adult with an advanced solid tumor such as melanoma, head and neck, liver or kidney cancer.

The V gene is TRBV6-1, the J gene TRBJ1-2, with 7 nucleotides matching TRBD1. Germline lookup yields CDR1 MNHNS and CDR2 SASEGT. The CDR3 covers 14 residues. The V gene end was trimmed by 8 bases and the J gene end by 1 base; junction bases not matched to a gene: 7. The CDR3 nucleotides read TGTGCCAGCTCGGGACAGATTGTTAACTATGGCTACACCTTC. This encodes CASSGQIVNYGYTF.

Here the CDR3 reads CASSRDFQGYANSPLHF. The CDR3 nucleotides are TGTGCCAGCAGCCGAGATTTTCAGGGGTACGCTAATTCACCCCTCCACTTT. V usage is TRBV27 and J usage is TRBJ1-6; perhaps TRBD1 as D (6 bases). Per germline, CDR1 MNHEY and CDR2 SMNVEV (reference sequence). The CDR3 has 17 residues. V was pared by 6 bases and J by 6 bases, with 21 bases between.

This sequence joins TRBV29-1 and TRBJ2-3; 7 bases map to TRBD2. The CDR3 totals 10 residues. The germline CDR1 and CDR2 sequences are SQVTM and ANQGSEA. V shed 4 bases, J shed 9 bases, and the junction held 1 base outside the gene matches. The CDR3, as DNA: TGCAGCGTTGGGGGGGGGACGCAGTATTTT. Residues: CSVGGGTQYF.

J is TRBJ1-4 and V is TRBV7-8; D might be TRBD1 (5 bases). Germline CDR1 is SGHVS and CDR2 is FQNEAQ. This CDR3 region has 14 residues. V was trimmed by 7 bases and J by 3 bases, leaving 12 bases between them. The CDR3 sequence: CASMGGRSNEKLFF. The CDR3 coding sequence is TGTGCCAGCATGGGGGGTCGCTCTAATGAAAAACTGTTTTTT.

Here the CDR3 DNA reads TGTGCCAGCATTTTAGCGGGGGCCTACAATGAGCAGTTCTTC. Translated, it gives CASILAGAYNEQFF. The chain uses TRBV2 and TRBJ2-1; TRBD2 agrees at 9 bases. The germline gives CDR1 SNHLY, CDR2 FYNNEI. After removal of 7 bases from V and 2 bases from J, the junction contained 3 bases not matched to a gene. The CDR3 contains 14 residues.

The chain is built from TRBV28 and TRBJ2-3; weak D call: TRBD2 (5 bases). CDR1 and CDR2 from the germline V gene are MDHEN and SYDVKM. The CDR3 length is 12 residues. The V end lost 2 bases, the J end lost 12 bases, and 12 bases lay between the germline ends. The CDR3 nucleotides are TGTGCCAGCAGTTTAGGAGGCGTCTCTCAGTATTTT. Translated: CASSLGGVSQYF.

As DNA, the CDR3 is TGTGCCAGCAGCCTTACCGGACAGGGGGGTGGCTACACCTTC. Its translation: CASSLTGQGGGYTF. The chain is built from TRBV5-4 and TRBJ1-2; 10 nucleotides line up with TRBD1. This CDR3 has 14 residues. In germline, CDR1 is SGHNT, CDR2 YYREEE (reference sequence). Trimming took 4 bases from V and 7 from J; bases not matched to a gene: 7.

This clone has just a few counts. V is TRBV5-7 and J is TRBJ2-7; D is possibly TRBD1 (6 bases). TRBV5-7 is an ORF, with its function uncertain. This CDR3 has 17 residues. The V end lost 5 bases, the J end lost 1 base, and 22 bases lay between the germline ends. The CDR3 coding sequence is TGTGCCAGCAGTCCTGACAGGCCCTCCATAGGGTCCTACGAGCAGTACTTC. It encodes CASSPDRPSIGSYEQYF.

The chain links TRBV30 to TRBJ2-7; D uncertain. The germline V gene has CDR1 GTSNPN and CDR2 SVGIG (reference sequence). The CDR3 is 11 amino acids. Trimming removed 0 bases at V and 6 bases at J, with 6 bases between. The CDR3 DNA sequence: TGTGCCTGGAGTGTGAGTGTCGAGCAGTACTTC. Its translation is CAWSVSVEQYF.

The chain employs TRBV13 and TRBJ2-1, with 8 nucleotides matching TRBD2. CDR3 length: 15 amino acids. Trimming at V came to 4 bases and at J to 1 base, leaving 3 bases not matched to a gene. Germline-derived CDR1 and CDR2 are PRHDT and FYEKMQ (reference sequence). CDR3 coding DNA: TGTGCCAGCAGCTCTCCTAGCGGGTCCTACAATGAGCAGTTCTTC. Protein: CASSSPSGSYNEQFF.

CDR3 DNA: TGTGCCAGCAGCGGGGGACTGGGACGGGAGCAGTTCTTC. Amino acids: CASSGGLGREQFF. The V and J genes are TRBV9 and TRBJ2-1; D possibly corresponds to TRBD2 (6 bases). V lost 3 bases, J lost 10 bases, and 14 bases lay in between. Germline CDR1 is SGDLS and CDR2 is YYNGEE. This CDR3 spans 13 amino acids.

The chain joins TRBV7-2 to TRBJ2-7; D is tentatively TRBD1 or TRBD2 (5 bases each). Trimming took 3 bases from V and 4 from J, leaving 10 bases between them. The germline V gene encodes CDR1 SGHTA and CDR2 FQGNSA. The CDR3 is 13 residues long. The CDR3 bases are TGTGCCAGCAGCTTGGGGGTGGGGTACGAGCAGTACTTC. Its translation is CASSLGVGYEQYF.

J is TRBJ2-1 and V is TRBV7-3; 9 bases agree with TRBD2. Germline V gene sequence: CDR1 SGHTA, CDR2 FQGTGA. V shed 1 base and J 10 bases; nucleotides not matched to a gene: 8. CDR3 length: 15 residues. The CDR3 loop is CASSLIGGRAGEQFF. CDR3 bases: TGTGCCAGCAGCTTAATCGGCGGGAGGGCGGGCGAGCAGTTCTTC.